One and the same sample provided the 28 T cell receptor beta chains below, sequenced in a study of graft-versus-host responses after intestinal transplantation. No antigen has been assigned to these receptors. Using immunoSEQ multiplex PCR, the repertoire was profiled, and TCRdb retains in-frame clones only, with some absent. The table has about 92,000 clones, about nine tenths seen once. The sequenced sample was unstimulated CD8+ T cells sorted from spleen or lymph node cells, obtained before intestinal transplant. The receptors stem from a human donor who received an intestinal transplant.

The V call is TRBV28, the J call TRBJ2-7; TRBD1 might be the D (5 bases). This CDR3 comprises 15 residues. Germline CDR1 is MDHEN and CDR2 is SYDVKM. The V end lost 3 bases, the J end lost 1 base, and 13 bases lay between the germline ends. This chain's CDR3 is CASSFRGLTSYEQYF. The CDR3 DNA sequence: TGTGCCAGCAGTTTTAGGGGCCTTACTTCCTACGAGCAGTACTTC.

The V gene is TRBV7-6, the J gene TRBJ2-1; 7 bases match TRBD1. The J segment lost 0 bases and the V segment lost 5 bases, leaving 4 bases of the junction unmatched. This CDR3 region has 15 residues. CDR1 and CDR2 (germline): SGHVS, FNYEAQ. CDR3 loop: CASSPTGDSYNEQFF. The CDR3 bases are TGTGCCAGCAGCCCTACAGGGGACTCCTACAATGAGCAGTTCTTC.

The chain couples TRBV11-2 to TRBJ2-3, with a weak D call TRBD1 (5 bases). The CDR3 sequence is 17 residues long. Deletions cut 1 base from V and 4 bases from J, with 18 bases between. The germline CDR1 and CDR2 sequences are SGHAT and FQNNGV. The CDR3 loop is CASSLVRGNLVPDTQYF. CDR3 nucleotide sequence: TGTGCCAGCAGCTTAGTTAGGGGAAACCTGGTCCCAGATACGCAGTATTTT.

The V and J genes are TRBV5-4 and TRBJ2-5; possibly TRBD1 or TRBD2 for D (5 bases each). The J call is in doubt because the DNA end fits TRBJ2-7 better. The CDR3 length is 13 residues. CDR1 SGHNT and CDR2 YYREEE come from the germline V gene (reference sequence). The CDR3 DNA reads TGTGCCAGCAGCGGGGGACGGACCTACGAGCAGTACTTC. Amino acids: CASSGGRTYEQYF.

V is TRBV7-9 and J is TRBJ2-5; 10 bases map to TRBD2. The germline CDR1 and CDR2 sequences are SEHNR and FQNEAQ (reference sequence). V was clipped by 4 bases and J by 3 bases; unmatched bases: 8. The CDR3 is 16 amino acids. For the CDR3, the DNA is TGTGCCAGCAGCTCTCCACTAGCGGGGTGGAAAGAGACCCAGTACTTC. Its protein product is CASSSPLAGWKETQYF. Supplemented by reference TRBV7-9 and TRBJ2-5, the full variable domain reads DTGVSQNPRHKITKRGQNVTFRCDPISEHNRLYWYRQTLGQGPEFLTYFQNEAQLEKSRLLSDRFSAERPKGSFSTLEIQRTEQGDSAMYLCASSSPLAGWKETQYFGPGTRLLVL.

This clone was recorded a few times. The rearrangement joins TRBV7-2 to TRBJ2-1, with D possibly TRBD2 on 6 matching bases. CDR1 is SGHTA and CDR2 is FQGNSA in the germline V gene. The CDR3 has 13 amino acids. V was clipped by 5 bases and J by 7 bases, with 12 bases between them. In nucleotides, the CDR3 is TGTGCCAGCAGCGCTCTAGCGTGGAATGAGCAGTTCTTC. Translated: CASSALAWNEQFF.

This rearrangement joins TRBV7-6 to TRBJ2-3; perhaps D is TRBD1 or TRBD2 (5 bases each). From germline, CDR1 is SGHVS and CDR2 FNYEAQ. The CDR3 has 18 residues. Trimming cost V 0 bases and J 3 bases, with 19 bases left between them. CDR3 nucleotide sequence: TGTGCCAGCAGCTTAGCGCGAGTCGATGGGGGTCCAACAGATACGCAGTATTTT. Encoded protein: CASSLARVDGGPTDTQYF.

This chain joins TRBV7-6 and TRBJ1-4; D unclear. This CDR3 has 17 residues. Deletions cut 1 base from V and 6 bases from J, with 18 bases between. Per the germline V gene, CDR1 is SGHVS and CDR2 is FNYEAQ. CDR3: CASSLVGGVNSHEKLFF. CDR3 nucleotide sequence: TGTGCCAGCAGCTTAGTAGGAGGTGTGAACTCCCATGAAAAACTGTTTTTT.

The V gene is TRBV11-2, the J gene TRBJ2-1; D tentatively reads TRBD1 or TRBD2 (6 bases each). The CDR3 is 15 residues long. Germline V CDR1 and CDR2: SGHAT, FQNNGV. Trimming shortened V by 6 bases and J by 4 bases, and 16 bases separated the two germline ends. CDR3 sequence: CASSSMLGGYNEQFF. Written as DNA, the CDR3 is TGTGCCAGCAGTTCAATGCTAGGGGGGTACAATGAGCAGTTCTTC.

The chain combines TRBV9 with TRBJ2-1, with D perhaps TRBD2 (5 bases). Trimming took 0 bases from V and 8 from J, leaving 15 bases between them. Germline V lookup: CDR1 SGDLS, CDR2 YYNGEE. There are 15 residues in the CDR3. Here the CDR3 reads CASSVDWTGGDEQFF. CDR3 nucleotide sequence: TGTGCCAGCAGCGTAGATTGGACTGGTGGGGATGAGCAGTTCTTC.

This clone came up once. The rearrangement links TRBV27 to TRBJ2-1, with 7 bases that match TRBD1. Losses at the gene ends were 11 bases for V and 4 bases for J; bases not matched to a gene: 8. This CDR3 contains 13 residues. Per the germline V gene, CDR1 is MNHEY and CDR2 is SMNVEV (reference sequence). For the CDR3, the DNA is TGTGCCTCCACCGGGACAGTTTACAATGAGCAGTTCTTC. This sequence encodes CASTGTVYNEQFF.

The chain uses TRBV2 and TRBJ2-3; D is perhaps TRBD1 (5 bases). CDR3 size: 13 residues. Trimming pared 3 bases from V and 2 bases from J, leaving 6 bases between. Germline lookup yields CDR1 SNHLY and CDR2 FYNNEI. CDR3: CASSEGHTDTQYF. In DNA form, the CDR3 reads TGTGCCAGCAGTGAGGGGCACACAGATACGCAGTATTTT. Full variable domain (missing parts from reference TRBV2 and TRBJ2-3): EPEVTQTPSHQVTQMGQEVILRCVPISNHLYFYWYRQILGQKVEFLVSFYNNEISEKSEIFDDQFSVERPDGSNFTLKIRSTKLEDSAMYFCASSEGHTDTQYFGPGTRLTVL.

The V call is TRBV9, the J call TRBJ2-1, with D maybe TRBD1 (5 bases). Deletions cut 4 bases from V and 5 bases from J, with 13 bases between. The CDR3 consists of 14 residues. Germline CDR1 reads SGDLS; CDR2 reads YYNGEE. The CDR3 DNA follows: TGTGCCAGCAGCTCAGGGTTATACAACAATGAGCAGTTCTTC. Translation: CASSSGLYNNEQFF. Using reference TRBV9 and TRBJ2-1 for the parts outside the CDR3, the full variable domain is DSGVTQTPKHLITATGQRVTLRCSPRSGDLSVYWYQQSLDQGLQFLIQYYNGEERAKGNILERFSAQQFPDLHSELNLSSLELGDSALYFCASSSGLYNNEQFFGPGTRLTVL.

The chain combines TRBV27 with TRBJ2-5; 7 bases fit TRBD1. The V gene's germline CDR1 is MNHEY and CDR2 SMNVEV (reference sequence). The junction had 6 bases not matched to a gene; V was cut back by 6 bases and J by 2 bases. The CDR3 length is 14 residues. This chain's CDR3 is CASSYRDRQETQYF. As DNA, the CDR3 is TGTGCCAGCAGCTACAGGGACAGACAAGAGACCCAGTACTTC.

This clone appeared once. The rearrangement joins TRBV6-5 to TRBJ2-5; D is possibly TRBD1 or TRBD2 (6 bases each). CDR1 and CDR2 from the germline V gene are MNHEY and SVGAGI. The CDR3 sequence is 13 residues long. The V and J ends lost 8 bases and 5 bases respectively, with 15 bases between them. The CDR3 DNA sequence: TGTGCCAGCGGTGGGGGGCCGGATGAGACCCAGTACTTC. This encodes CASGGGPDETQYF.

The CDR3 region has the DNA TGCGCCAGCAGCTTGGGGACAGATGTAGAGGAAAAACTGTTTTTT. Translation gives CASSLGTDVEEKLFF. V gene TRBV5-1 combines with J gene TRBJ1-4; D may be TRBD1 (6 bases). The CDR3 totals 15 residues. Germline V gene lookup returns CDR1 SGHRS and CDR2 YFSETQ. V was cut by 0 bases and J by 8 bases, with 14 bases left in between.

This clone was picked up a small number of times. The chain links TRBV6-5 to TRBJ2-7, with D perhaps given as TRBD1 or TRBD2 (6 bases each). Trimming pared 7 bases from V and 5 bases from J, leaving 18 bases between. CDR3 length: 14 amino acids. Germline V gives CDR1 MNHEY, CDR2 SVGAGI. CDR3 loop: CASTNDRRVNEQYF. The DNA of the CDR3 is TGTGCCAGCACAAACGACAGGAGGGTAAACGAGCAGTACTTC.

The CDR3 DNA sequence: TGTGCCAGCAGCTCTGAACTCTCCACCCAAGAGACCCAGTACTTC. It codes for CASSSELSTQETQYF. This sequence joins TRBV5-4 and TRBJ2-5; D gene uncertain. The V end was cut by 3 bases, the J end by 1 base, with 13 bases between. The CDR3 covers 15 residues. The germline V gene encodes CDR1 SGHNT and CDR2 YYREEE (reference sequence).

V gene TRBV5-4 combines with J gene TRBJ2-7; perhaps TRBD2 as D (6 bases). Trimming stripped 3 bases from V and 5 bases from J, with 12 bases between. The CDR3 totals 13 residues. CDR1 and CDR2 (germline): SGHNT, YYREEE (reference sequence). The CDR3 bases are TGTGCCAGCAGCTACGGGACTCCTAACGAGCAGTACTTC. Its protein is CASSYGTPNEQYF.

The chain uses TRBV13 and TRBJ1-2; TRBD1 matches at 9 bases. The germline V gene encodes CDR1 PRHDT and CDR2 FYEKMQ (reference sequence). J gave up 6 bases and V 1 base, and 6 bases lay outside the gene matches. CDR3 length: 15 residues. The CDR3 protein is CASSLVSGQGNGYTF. For the CDR3, the DNA is TGTGCCAGCAGCTTAGTATCAGGACAGGGGAATGGCTACACCTTC.

The CDR3 DNA reads as TGCGCCAGCAGCCACCCGGGTTCGGGAAACACCATATATTTT. Protein: CASSHPGSGNTIYF. V gene TRBV4-1 combines with J gene TRBJ1-3; D is uncertain. Trimming removed 3 bases from V and 4 bases from J, with 10 bases in between. The germline gives CDR1 MGHRA, CDR2 YSYEKL. CDR3 size: 14 residues.

The chain carries TRBV9 and TRBJ2-5; the D gene is possibly TRBD1 (5 bases). The J call could be wrong; TRBJ2-7 is a better fit for the DNA end. This CDR3 has 13 residues. The germline CDR1 and CDR2 sequences are SGDLS and YYNGEE. The CDR3 bases are TGTGCCAGCAGCGCTCAGGGCTTTGGCGAGCAGTACTTC. It yields the protein CASSAQGFGEQYF.

V usage is TRBV11-1 and J usage is TRBJ2-7, with D perhaps matching TRBD1 or TRBD2 (5 bases each). The CDR3 is 14 amino acids. CDR1 is SGHAT, CDR2 FQDESV, per germline (reference sequence). Trimming removed 1 base from V and 7 bases from J, with 14 bases in between. The CDR3 loop is CASSLVRDGREQYF. Written as DNA, the CDR3 is TGTGCCAGCAGCTTAGTTAGGGACGGTCGAGAGCAGTACTTC.

The chain links TRBV30 to TRBJ2-1; no reliable D call. V was cut by 0 bases and J by 2 bases, with 8 bases left in between. CDR3 length: 14 amino acids. CDR1 is GTSNPN and CDR2 is SVGIG in the germline V gene (reference sequence). The CDR3 sequence is CAWSVVGTYNEQFF. In nucleotides, the CDR3 is TGTGCCTGGAGTGTGGTGGGAACCTACAATGAGCAGTTCTTC.

The chain has TRBV9 and TRBJ2-1; TRBD2 agrees at 8 bases. The CDR3 is 18 amino acids. Germline lookup yields CDR1 SGDLS and CDR2 YYNGEE. Germline trimming cut 1 base from V and 2 bases from J; bases unmatched to any gene: 11. For the CDR3, the DNA is TGTGCCAGCAGCGTATCGAGGGTCGGGAGGGCCCCCTACAATGAGCAGTTCTTC. This encodes CASSVSRVGRAPYNEQFF.

The chain carries TRBV4-1 and TRBJ2-7; TRBD1 or TRBD2 may be the D gene (6 bases each). There are 17 residues in the CDR3. CDR1 and CDR2 from the germline V gene are MGHRA and YSYEKL. Trimming left V 0 bases short and J 3 bases short, with 18 bases between. Written as DNA, the CDR3 is TGCGCCAGCAGCCAAGATCACCCCTTAAGGGGGGACTACGAGCAGTACTTC. Protein: CASSQDHPLRGDYEQYF.

The chain couples TRBV5-1 to TRBJ2-2; no definite D call. The CDR3 contains 14 residues. From germline, CDR1 is SGHRS and CDR2 YFSETQ. Trimming shortened V by 0 bases and J by 6 bases, and 9 bases separated the two germline ends. CDR3 region: CASSLVDGAGELFF. The CDR3 region has the DNA TGCGCCAGCAGCTTGGTTGATGGGGCCGGGGAGCTGTTTTTT.

The chain carries TRBV9 and TRBJ1-5; no clear D. The V and J ends lost 0 bases and 3 bases respectively, with 7 bases between them. Germline values: CDR1 SGDLS, CDR2 YYNGEE. This CDR3 comprises 14 residues. CDR3: CASSVEANNQPQHF. The CDR3 bases are TGTGCCAGCAGCGTAGAAGCTAACAATCAGCCCCAGCATTTT.